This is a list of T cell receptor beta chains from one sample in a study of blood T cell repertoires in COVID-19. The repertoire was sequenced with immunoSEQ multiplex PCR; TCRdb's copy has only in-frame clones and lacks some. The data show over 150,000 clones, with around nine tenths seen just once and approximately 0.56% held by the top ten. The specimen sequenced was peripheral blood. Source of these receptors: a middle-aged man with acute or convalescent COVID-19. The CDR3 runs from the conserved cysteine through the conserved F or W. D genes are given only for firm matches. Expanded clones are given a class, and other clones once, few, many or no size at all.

cdr3_aa: CASAPASRETQYF; cdr3_nt: TGTGCCAGCGCACCGGCCTCCAGGGAGACCCAGTACTTC; v_call: TRBV7-8; d_call: NA; j_call: TRBJ2-5; clone_size: NA
cdr3_aa: CASSAGQAVYGYTF; cdr3_nt: TGTGCCAGCAGTGCGGGACAGGCCGTCTATGGCTACACCTTC; v_call: TRBV2; d_call: TRBD1; j_call: TRBJ1-2; clone_size: NA
cdr3_aa: CASSATYRGGNQPQHF; cdr3_nt: TGTGCCAGTAGTGCAACGTACAGGGGAGGCAATCAGCCCCAGCATTTT; v_call: TRBV19; d_call: TRBD1; j_call: TRBJ1-5; clone_size: few
cdr3_aa: CASSLGPGTALYEQYF; cdr3_nt: TGTGCCAGTAGTCTAGGCCCTGGGACAGCTCTCTACGAGCAGTACTTC; v_call: TRBV19; d_call: TRBD1; j_call: TRBJ2-7; clone_size: NA
cdr3_aa: CASRGQGSYNEQFF; cdr3_nt: TGCGCCAGCAGGGGGCAGGGCTCCTACAATGAGCAGTTCTTC; v_call: TRBV5-1; d_call: NA; j_call: TRBJ2-1; clone_size: NA
cdr3_aa: CATSDTGLFRDEQFF; cdr3_nt: TGTGCCACCAGTGATACAGGGTTATTTAGGGATGAGCAGTTCTTC; v_call: TRBV24-1; d_call: NA; j_call: TRBJ2-1; clone_size: NA
cdr3_aa: CASKRESLYEAFF; cdr3_nt: TGTGCCAGCAAGAGGGAATCCCTATATGAAGCTTTCTTT; v_call: TRBV6-5; d_call: NA; j_call: TRBJ1-1; clone_size: NA
cdr3_aa: CASSQRLGEPEAFF; cdr3_nt: TGTGCCAGCAGCCAACGGCTTGGGGAGCCTGAAGCTTTCTTT; v_call: TRBV7-8; d_call: NA; j_call: TRBJ1-1; clone_size: NA
cdr3_aa: CASSPLVGNNQPQHF; cdr3_nt: TGTGCCAGCTCACCCTTGGTCGGGAACAATCAGCCCCAGCATTTT; v_call: TRBV18; d_call: NA; j_call: TRBJ1-5; clone_size: NA
cdr3_aa: CASSLQVRGGVQYF; cdr3_nt: TGTGCCAGCAGCCTCCAGGTACGGGGGGGCGTGCAGTATTTT; v_call: TRBV7-8; d_call: TRBD2; j_call: TRBJ2-3; clone_size: NA
cdr3_aa: CASSLVPGMIGNEQFF; cdr3_nt: TGTGCCAGCAGCTTAGTTCCGGGAATGATAGGCAATGAGCAGTTCTTC; v_call: TRBV7-2; d_call: NA; j_call: TRBJ2-1; clone_size: NA
cdr3_aa: CASSLYRGLNEQFF; cdr3_nt: TGTGCCAGCAGTTTATACAGGGGGCTCAATGAGCAGTTCTTC; v_call: TRBV27; d_call: TRBD1; j_call: TRBJ2-1; clone_size: NA
cdr3_aa: CASGKQGALDSPLHF; cdr3_nt: TGTGCCAGCGGGAAACAGGGGGCTCTTGATTCACCCCTCCACTTT; v_call: TRBV2; d_call: TRBD1; j_call: TRBJ1-6; clone_size: NA
cdr3_aa: CASSSLSDSEAFF; cdr3_nt: TGTGCCAGCAGTTCCCTCAGCGACAGTGAAGCTTTCTTT; v_call: TRBV6-5; d_call: NA; j_call: TRBJ1-1; clone_size: NA
cdr3_aa: CASSPTQGGLGYTQYF; cdr3_nt: TGTGCCAGCTCACCAACCCAGGGTGGTCTAGGGTATACGCAGTATTTT; v_call: TRBV18; d_call: NA; j_call: TRBJ2-3; clone_size: NA
cdr3_aa: CASSPRGPSSYNSPLHF; cdr3_nt: TGTGCCAGCTCACCACGGGGGCCTAGCTCCTATAATTCACCCCTCCACTTT; v_call: TRBV18; d_call: NA; j_call: TRBJ1-6; clone_size: NA
cdr3_aa: CASSLLSGGKGNQPQHF; cdr3_nt: TGTGCCAGCAGTTTACTTTCAGGGGGTAAGGGGAATCAGCCCCAGCATTTT; v_call: TRBV28; d_call: TRBD1; j_call: TRBJ1-5; clone_size: NA
cdr3_aa: CASIETGLGEKLFF; cdr3_nt: TGTGCCAGCATCGAGACAGGACTCGGAGAAAAACTGTTTTTT; v_call: TRBV7-9; d_call: NA; j_call: TRBJ1-4; clone_size: NA
cdr3_aa: CAWSVRTGNQPQHF; cdr3_nt: TGTGCCTGGAGTGTACGTACAGGCAATCAGCCCCAGCATTTT; v_call: TRBV30; d_call: NA; j_call: TRBJ1-5; clone_size: NA
cdr3_aa: CASSLDREETQYF; cdr3_nt: TGCGCCAGCAGCTTGGACCGAGAAGAGACCCAGTACTTC; v_call: TRBV5-1; d_call: NA; j_call: TRBJ2-5; clone_size: NA
cdr3_aa: CAISGTFGNTIYF; cdr3_nt: TGTGCCATCTCTGGGACATTTGGAAACACCATATATTTT; v_call: TRBV10-3; d_call: NA; j_call: TRBJ1-3; clone_size: NA
cdr3_aa: CASSFAGHQYF; cdr3_nt: TGCGCCAGCAGCTTTGCAGGACATCAGTACTTC; v_call: TRBV5-1; d_call: NA; j_call: TRBJ2-4; clone_size: NA
cdr3_aa: CASSLQGWGSNQPQHF; cdr3_nt: TGTGCCAGCAGCCTACAGGGGTGGGGTAGCAATCAGCCCCAGCATTTT; v_call: TRBV5-8; d_call: TRBD1; j_call: TRBJ1-5; clone_size: NA
cdr3_aa: CASSPPDLAGASEHRGAVF; cdr3_nt: TGTGCCAGCAGCCCCCCGGACCTAGCGGGAGCGTCGGAACACCGGGGAGCTGTTTTT; v_call: TRBV11-2; d_call: TRBD2; j_call: TRBJ2-2; clone_size: NA
cdr3_aa: CASSQGGGGNTEAFF; cdr3_nt: TGTGCCAGCAGTCAAGGAGGCGGAGGGAACACTGAAGCTTTCTTT; v_call: TRBV27; d_call: NA; j_call: TRBJ1-1; clone_size: NA
cdr3_aa: CASREPRTAGEKLFF; cdr3_nt: TGTGCCAGCAGGGAACCTCGGACAGCCGGTGAAAAACTGTTTTTT; v_call: TRBV2; d_call: NA; j_call: TRBJ1-4; clone_size: NA
cdr3_aa: CATSDFRLNNEQFF; cdr3_nt: TGTGCCACCAGTGATTTTAGACTCAACAATGAGCAGTTCTTC; v_call: TRBV24-1; d_call: NA; j_call: TRBJ2-1; clone_size: NA
cdr3_aa: CASSLDRGYNSPLHF; cdr3_nt: TGCGCCAGCAGCTTAGACAGGGGGTATAATTCACCCCTCCACTTT; v_call: TRBV5-1; d_call: TRBD1; j_call: TRBJ1-6; clone_size: few
cdr3_aa: CASEKGQGEKLFF; cdr3_nt: TGTGCCAGCGAGAAGGGGCAAGGTGAAAAACTGTTTTTT; v_call: TRBV2; d_call: NA; j_call: TRBJ1-4; clone_size: NA
cdr3_aa: CASSPQASEAFF; cdr3_nt: TGTGCCAGCAGTCCTCAAGCCTCTGAAGCTTTCTTT; v_call: TRBV12-3/TRBV12-4; d_call: NA; j_call: TRBJ1-1; clone_size: once